Each of the 19 T cell receptor beta chains below was sequenced from the same sample in a study of technical replicates of blood from a few donors. Clones were sequenced by immunoSEQ multiplex PCR, and TCRdb holds only the in-frame ones, with some missing. The table includes some 83,000 clones, approximately 93% detected once. The sequenced sample was T cells isolated from PBMCs. The receptor source for this set is a human donor in good health.

The CDR3 loop reads CASSQTGLDTQYF. CDR3 bases: TGTGCCAGCAGCCAAACAGGGCTAGATACGCAGTATTTT. The chain combines TRBV9 with TRBJ2-3; D might be TRBD1 (6 bases). This CDR3 contains 13 residues. V was shortened by 4 bases and J by 5 bases, with 11 bases between the two germline ends. Germline CDR1 SGDLS, CDR2 YYNGEE.

The genes are TRBV4-3 and TRBJ2-7; possibly TRBD2 for D (6 bases). This CDR3 is built from 16 residues. V was shortened by 1 base and J by 7 bases, with 20 bases between the two germline ends. Germline V gene sequence: CDR1 LGHNA, CDR2 YSLEER. The CDR3 DNA reads as TGCGCCAGCAGCCAAGTCGGGCGGGGTCTCCCTCTGGAGCAGTACTTC. Translated, it gives CASSQVGRGLPLEQYF.

In its sample, this clone was seen once. The chain couples TRBV29-1 to TRBJ2-7, with D perhaps TRBD2 (6 bases). Deletions cut 2 bases from V and 5 bases from J, with 16 bases between. The CDR3 runs to 14 residues. Germline-derived CDR1 and CDR2 are SQVTM and ANQGSEA. The CDR3 DNA follows: TGCAGCGTTGAACCCGGGGCTAGCGTCCACGAGCAGTACTTC. Translation: CSVEPGASVHEQYF.

The genes are TRBV7-2 and TRBJ1-4; 9 nucleotides agree with TRBD1. The J segment lost 7 bases and the V segment lost 5 bases, leaving 14 bases of the junction unmatched. The CDR3 runs to 17 residues. Germline CDR1 reads SGHTA; CDR2 reads FQGNSA. The CDR3 loop is CASSPNFLGTGSEKLFF. As DNA, the CDR3 is TGTGCCAGCAGCCCTAATTTCCTGGGGACAGGGAGTGAAAAACTGTTTTTT.

This chain links TRBV6-5 with TRBJ1-1; D is unresolved. CDR1 is MNHEY, CDR2 SVGAGI, per germline. Deletions cut 0 bases from V and 7 bases from J, with 9 bases between. The CDR3 extends over 13 amino acids. CDR3 sequence reads: CASSYSGRYEAFF. CDR3 coding DNA: TGTGCCAGCAGTTACTCGGGCAGGTATGAAGCTTTCTTT.

The V gene is TRBV4-1, the J gene TRBJ2-7; 10 bases align to TRBD1. CDR3 length: 13 residues. With V trimmed by 4 bases and J by 5 bases, 2 bases remained unmatched. CDR1 MGHRA and CDR2 YSYEKL come from the germline V gene. The CDR3 is CASSLTGGNEQYF. The DNA for the CDR3 is TGCGCCAGCAGCCTGACAGGGGGCAACGAGCAGTACTTC.

The chain recombines TRBV27 with TRBJ2-7; 8 nucleotides match TRBD2. The CDR3 runs 16 residues. The V and J ends lost 4 bases and 0 bases, in that order; junction bases with no gene match: 8. Germline V gives CDR1 MNHEY, CDR2 SMNVEV (reference sequence). For the CDR3, the DNA is TGTGCCAGCAGTTCGTCCGCGGGACTAGTCTCCTACGAGCAGTACTTC. Its protein is CASSSSAGLVSYEQYF.

The CDR3 sequence is CASSLSLRGVNQPQHF. The CDR3 DNA reads as TGTGCCAGCAGTTTATCGCTCCGGGGGGTCAATCAGCCCCAGCATTTT. The V gene is TRBV27, the J gene TRBJ1-5, with a tentative D call TRBD1 (5 bases). The CDR3 sequence is 16 residues long. Trimming shortened V by 0 bases and J by 3 bases, and 12 bases separated the two germline ends. Germline CDR1 and CDR2: MNHEY and SMNVEV (reference sequence).

The chain has TRBV29-1 and TRBJ1-4; 7 bases align to TRBD1. This CDR3 spans 13 amino acids. Germline V gives CDR1 SQVTM, CDR2 ANQGSEA. Trimming at V came to 7 bases and at J to 7 bases, leaving 9 bases not matched to a gene. The CDR3 loop is CSAWDRHSEKLFF. The CDR3, as DNA: TGCAGCGCCTGGGACAGACATAGTGAAAAACTGTTTTTT.

This rearrangement joins TRBV19 to TRBJ1-1, with D tentatively TRBD1 (6 bases). Trimming stripped 6 bases from V and 6 bases from J, with 17 bases between. Germline CDR1 LNHDA, CDR2 SQIVND (reference sequence). This CDR3 has 14 amino acids. This CDR3 reads CASRGTTTNPEAFF. CDR3 DNA: TGTGCCAGTAGGGGGACAACTACCAACCCTGAAGCTTTCTTT.

In this sample, this clone turned up a few times. The chain is built from TRBV18 and TRBJ1-2; 8 bases are a match to TRBD1. After removal of 5 bases from V and 3 bases from J, the junction contained 2 bases not matched to a gene. Germline CDR1 KGHSH, CDR2 LQKENI. The CDR3 has 13 amino acids. The DNA of the CDR3 is TGTGCCAGCTCAAAGGACAGGGACTATGGCTACACCTTC. The encoded protein is CASSKDRDYGYTF.

CDR3 loop: CASSVDGQGFGYTF. The DNA of the CDR3 is TGTGCCAGCAGCGTAGATGGACAGGGGTTCGGCTACACCTTC. The chain is built from TRBV9 and TRBJ1-2, with 9 nucleotides matching TRBD1. Trimming removed 0 bases from V and 8 bases from J; junction bases left unmatched: 5. Germline CDR1 and CDR2: SGDLS and YYNGEE. The length of the CDR3 is 14 residues.

CDR3 nucleotide sequence: TGTGCCAGCAGCCCACTACAGGGGGGCGAGAATACGCAGTATTTT. It yields the protein CASSPLQGGENTQYF. The chain couples TRBV21-1 to TRBJ2-3; no DNA check was done on the table's D call, TRBD1. TRBV21-1 is given as a pseudogene. The CDR3 has 15 residues.

V usage is TRBV9 and J usage is TRBJ2-1; the match to TRBD2 covers 7 bases. Trimming removed 4 bases from V and 5 bases from J; junction bases left unmatched: 15. Germline V lookup: CDR1 SGDLS, CDR2 YYNGEE. The CDR3 length is 17 residues. The chain's CDR3 is CASSSQSRREPHNEQFF. The CDR3, as DNA: TGTGCCAGCAGCTCACAAAGTCGGCGGGAGCCGCACAATGAGCAGTTCTTC.

The table lists this clone with a few counts. The CDR3 sequence: CASSPSLAGGPETQYF. DNA of the CDR3: TGTGCCAGCAGCCCCTCACTAGCGGGAGGGCCAGAGACCCAGTACTTC. This chain uses TRBV9 with TRBJ2-5, with 13 bases matching TRBD2. Germline CDR1 and CDR2: SGDLS and YYNGEE. V was clipped by 4 bases and J by 4 bases; unmatched bases: 7. The length of the CDR3 is 16 residues. The entire variable domain, with the rest obtained from reference TRBV9 and TRBJ2-5, is as follows: DSGVTQTPKHLITATGQRVTLRCSPRSGDLSVYWYQQSLDQGLQFLIQYYNGEERAKGNILERFSAQQFPDLHSELNLSSLELGDSALYFCASSPSLAGGPETQYFGPGTRLLVL.

The gene calls are TRBV11-2 and TRBJ2-3; D might be TRBD2 (5 bases). The CDR3 consists of 17 residues. V was shortened by 5 bases and J by 0 bases, with 18 bases between the two germline ends. CDR1 is SGHAT and CDR2 is FQNNGV in the germline V gene. For the CDR3, the DNA is TGTGCCAGCAGCCTTCGGAGGAGCGGACCTAGCACAGATACGCAGTATTTT. It translates to CASSLRRSGPSTDTQYF.

The rearrangement joins TRBV9 to TRBJ2-7, with D unresolved. V was pared by 3 bases and J by 3 bases, with 10 bases between. The CDR3 sequence is 13 residues long. Germline-derived CDR1 and CDR2 are SGDLS and YYNGEE. The CDR3: CASSGTANYEQYF. The CDR3 bases are TGTGCCAGCAGCGGCACAGCCAACTACGAGCAGTACTTC.

The J gene is TRBJ2-7, the V gene TRBV7-9; 9 bases are shared with TRBD1. With 6 bases clipped from V and 5 bases from J, the junction kept 8 bases outside the gene matches. The CDR3 is 14 residues long. Germline V gene lookup returns CDR1 SEHNR and CDR2 FQNEAQ (reference sequence). DNA of the CDR3: TGTGCCAGCAGTTTACAGGGGGCTGGAGACGAGCAGTACTTC. Residues: CASSLQGAGDEQYF.

This sequence joins TRBV5-4 and TRBJ1-1; the D is unclear. Trimming stripped 4 bases from V and 3 bases from J, with 16 bases between. The CDR3 is made up of 15 amino acids. Germline V lookup: CDR1 SGHNT, CDR2 YYREEE (reference sequence). The CDR3 nucleotides are TGTGCCAGCAGCCCTTCGACAACGAGAGACACTGAAGCTTTCTTT. The encoded protein is CASSPSTTRDTEAFF.